The source of this T cell receptor (beta chain) is a study of T cell responses to AZD1222 COVID-19 vaccine. The assay was immunoSEQ multiplex PCR, and TCRdb's table has in-frame clones only and misses some. The sample has roughly 86,000 clones, more than 80% seen once; the top ten hold 30% to 35%. With regard to this clone: Its antigen is still unknown.

In germline, CDR1 is MNHNS, CDR2 SASEGT. CDR3 length equals 14 residues. The V end lost 1 base, the J end lost 3 bases, and 10 bases lay between the germline ends. Study findings and constraints: Clonal diversity was possibly underestimated, and the donors were mostly white British, with more females. At 160-218 and 743-854, vaccine-associated CD4 TCRs were dominant, and they spanned spike. Increases in Spike-specific TCR breadth and depth were seen after two AZD1222 doses.

The chain carries TRBV6-1 and TRBJ2-7; D not resolved. This specimen consisted of peripheral blood, obtained on day 0 of AZD1222 vaccination. This TCR was recovered from an adult in good health. The CDR3 DNA follows: TGTGCCAGCAGTGAAGGTAATGCGGTCTACGAGCAGTACTTC. This sequence encodes CASSEGNAVYEQYF.